Below are 14 T cell receptor beta chains sequenced from a single sample in a study of blood T cell repertoires in COVID-19. The protocol was immunoSEQ multiplex PCR, while the TCRdb copy is restricted to in-frame clones and leaves out a portion. Counted here are 300,000 to 400,000 clones, approximately 90% occurring once; the ten biggest clones make up roughly 0.97%. Sample: PBMCs or T cells enriched from blood (not recorded which). The receptors stem from a woman in her twenties or thirties with acute COVID-19.

This rearrangement joins TRBV15 to TRBJ1-1, with D perhaps TRBD1 (6 bases). Germline V gene data show CDR1 as LNHNV and CDR2 as YYDKDF (reference sequence). The CDR3 spans 15 residues. The V gene lost 1 base and the J gene lost 6 bases, with 15 bases spanning the gap. CDR3 sequence: CATSRARGAESEAFF. CDR3 DNA: TGTGCCACCAGCAGAGCCCGGGGGGCAGAGTCTGAAGCTTTCTTT.

This clone was detected only a few times. The rearrangement uses TRBV5-4 and TRBJ1-5; no definite D call. Trimming left V 5 bases short and J 0 bases short, with 9 bases between. In germline, CDR1 is SGHNT, CDR2 YYREEE (reference sequence). The CDR3 consists of 14 residues. This CDR3 reads CASSAPGSNQPQHF. The CDR3 DNA sequence: TGTGCCAGCAGTGCCCCGGGTAGCAATCAGCCCCAGCATTTT.

The V and J genes are TRBV10-2 and TRBJ2-2; 8 nucleotides match TRBD2. The CDR3 is made up of 15 amino acids. Looked up from germline, CDR1 is WSHSY and CDR2 is SAAADI. V lost 2 bases to trimming and J lost 3 bases; unmatched junction nucleotides: 2. The DNA of the CDR3 is TGCGCCAGCAGTGAGATTAGCGGGGACACCGGGGAGCTGTTTTTT. Amino acid sequence: CASSEISGDTGELFF.

The V gene is TRBV7-2, the J gene TRBJ2-7; 13 bases align to TRBD2. CDR3 length: 16 residues. Germline assignment: CDR1 SGHTA and CDR2 FQGNSA. V lost 1 base and J lost 7; bases outside the gene matches: 7. The CDR3 loop is CASSLEPGLAGREQYF. The CDR3 DNA reads TGTGCCAGCAGCTTAGAACCGGGACTAGCGGGGAGGGAGCAGTACTTC. The whole variable domain, filled in from reference TRBV7-2 and TRBJ2-7, reads GAGVSQSPSNKVTEKGKDVELRCDPISGHTALYWYRQSLGQGLEFLIYFQGNSAPDKSGLPSDRFSAERTGGSVSTLTIQRTQQEDSAVYLCASSLEPGLAGREQYFGPGTRLTVT.

The chain combines TRBV7-2 with TRBJ2-5, with D maybe TRBD1 (6 bases). V lost 6 bases and J lost 2, with 16 bases in between. The germline V gene has CDR1 SGHTA and CDR2 FQGNSA. The CDR3 contains 15 residues. CDR3 sequence reads: CASRTGDKLQETQYF. The DNA of the CDR3 is TGTGCCAGCAGGACCGGGGACAAGCTACAAGAGACCCAGTACTTC.

The chain joins TRBV6-6 to TRBJ1-2; 10 bases map to TRBD1. The CDR3 contains 13 residues. V shed 4 bases and J 10 bases; nucleotides not matched to a gene: 6. Germline V gene data show CDR1 as MNHNY and CDR2 as SVGAGI (reference sequence). CDR3 amino acids: CASSSSTGGAYTF. In DNA, the CDR3 is TGTGCCAGCAGTTCCTCGACAGGGGGCGCCTACACCTTC.

The chain uses TRBV10-3 and TRBJ1-1; TRBD1 might be the D (6 bases). Germline values: CDR1 ENHRY, CDR2 SYGVKD. This CDR3 spans 17 amino acids. Trimming cost V 0 bases and J 0 bases, with 14 bases left between them. The CDR3 sequence: CAISESEYTGLNTEAFF. Written as DNA, the CDR3 is TGTGCCATCAGTGAGTCGGAGTATACAGGGTTGAACACTGAAGCTTTCTTT.

The chain couples TRBV11-2 to TRBJ1-1; 8 bases line up with TRBD1. The CDR3 is made up of 14 amino acids. Germline assignment: CDR1 SGHAT and CDR2 FQNNGV. The trim removed 6 bases at V and 4 bases at J, leaving 7 bases unmatched. CDR3 bases: TGTGCCAGCAGACACACAGGGGGTGGCACTGAAGCTTTCTTT. Translated: CASRHTGGGTEAFF.

The chain links TRBV7-2 to TRBJ1-5; the D is unclear. V was trimmed by 4 bases and J by 0 bases, leaving 4 bases between them. Looked up from germline, CDR1 is SGHTA and CDR2 is FQGNSA. This CDR3 is built from 13 residues. The chain's CDR3 is CASSSVSNQPQHF. The CDR3 DNA reads as TGTGCCAGCAGCTCCGTTAGCAATCAGCCCCAGCATTTT.

The chain carries TRBV5-6 and TRBJ1-5, with TRBD1 matching 8 bases. The germline V gene encodes CDR1 SGHDT and CDR2 YYEEEE. This CDR3 has 15 amino acids. V lost 0 bases, J lost 6 bases, and 5 bases stayed unmatched. As DNA, the CDR3 is TGTGCCAGCAGCTTGGGTCAGGGGGCCGGTCAGCCCCAGCATTTT. Translation: CASSLGQGAGQPQHF.

V usage is TRBV3-1 (or the pseudogene TRBV3-2) and J usage is TRBJ1-2; weak D call: TRBD1 (6 bases). Germline V gene sequence: CDR1 LGHDT, CDR2 YNNKEL (reference sequence). Trimming cost V 0 bases and J 4 bases, with 9 bases left between them. The CDR3 sequence is 14 residues long. The CDR3 reads CASSQDLGAYGYTF. The CDR3 coding sequence is TGTGCCAGCAGCCAAGATCTGGGGGCCTATGGCTACACCTTC.

As concerns this clone: Other DNA sequences within the sample encode an identical CDR3. The chain joins TRBV5-1 to TRBJ2-7, with a possible D match to TRBD1 (6 bases). CDR1 SGHRS and CDR2 YFSETQ come from the germline V gene. The CDR3 consists of 14 residues. Deletions cut 2 bases from V and 0 bases from J, with 9 bases between. Written as DNA, the CDR3 is TGCGCCAGCAGCTTAGTCAGGGGCTCCTACGAGCAGTACTTC. It codes for CASSLVRGSYEQYF.

The chain recombines TRBV5-1 with TRBJ1-2; D is possibly TRBD1 (5 bases). V shed 3 bases and J shed 2 bases, with 11 bases lying between them. In germline, CDR1 is SGHRS, CDR2 YFSETQ. The CDR3 spans 14 residues. In DNA form, the CDR3 reads TGCGCCAGCAGCTCGGGGGAATCGAACTATGGCTACACCTTC. As protein: CASSSGESNYGYTF.

The chain uses TRBV24-1 and TRBJ1-4, with D tentatively TRBD1 (5 bases). V shed 4 bases and J shed 6 bases, with 8 bases lying between them. This CDR3 is built from 13 residues. Germline V CDR1 and CDR2: KGHDR, SFDVKD. DNA for the CDR3: TGTGCCACCAGTGAGGGGGGAGATGAAAAACTGTTTTTT. This codes for CATSEGGDEKLFF.